This T cell receptor (beta chain) was captured by sequencing in a study of spatial heterogeneity in lung cancer. Study-wide background: The mean occurrence of each unique TCR and UMI combination in raw reads exceeded 9.5. Overall study results and limits: Tumor TCRs that were ubiquitous and expanded showed up in blood more at resection than follow-up.

Germline V CDR1 and CDR2: MNHEY, SMNVEV (reference sequence). This CDR3 is 14 amino acids long. Trimming removed 5 bases from V and 2 bases from J, with 12 bases in between. Every cDNA TCR molecule received its own unique molecular identifier. In TCRdb, the 5' RACE reads were re-called with MiXCR into one record per CDR3 protein. The sample consists of some 78,000 distinct CDR3 sequences, around 7.3% of them appearing once. Time point: sample taken at primary tumor resection. The roughly 66 donors had untreated early-stage non-small cell lung cancer. This clonotype was observed at least ten times. Its antigen is as yet unknown.

The sample here was PBMCs, taken at surgery. The sequence was obtained from a male donor with early-stage non-small cell lung cancer. The chain combines TRBV27 with TRBJ1-2; no reliable D call. The CDR3 nucleotides read TGTGCCAGCAGTCCCAGGAAGGCCAACTATGGCTACACCTTC. Protein sequence: CASSPRKANYGYTF.